Sequencing of this T cell receptor beta chain was carried out in a study of lymphopenia after photon versus proton radiotherapy. The study's findings and limits: Better survival with proton therapy was suggested as possible, not demonstrated. A bigger post-nadir fall in TCR diversity correlated inversely with survival time in deceased patients. Proton therapy kept repertoires fairly stable, unlike photons, which gained effector/memory cells. Oligoclonal CD8+ Temra expansion after nadir drove photon patients' diversity drop.

Clones were sequenced by immunoSEQ multiplex PCR, and TCRdb holds only the in-frame ones, with some missing. The sample carries around 27,000 clones, roughly 90% recorded once. CDR1 is SEHNR, CDR2 FQNEAQ, per germline (reference sequence). The CDR3 runs 12 residues. V lost 6 bases and J lost 3, with 8 bases in between. The table lists this clone with a count of one. The antigen is undetermined. The clonotype was recovered from a woman aged 45-65 years with cholangiocarcinoma. The genes are TRBV7-9 and TRBJ1-2; no definite D call. This specimen consisted of peripheral blood, obtained from a patient treated with photon-based radiotherapy. For the CDR3, the DNA is TGTGCCAGCAGATATTCTTACTATGGCTACACCTTC. Protein sequence: CASRYSYYGYTF.